This TCR beta chain was profiled in a study of blood T cell repertoires in COVID-19. The method was immunoSEQ multiplex PCR; TCRdb's version includes in-frame clones alone and lacks a portion of them. The repertoire holds roughly 230,000 clones, with 75% to 85% as singletons. Germline CDR1 is SGHRS and CDR2 is YFSETQ. This CDR3 spans 15 amino acids. The germline V and J ends were trimmed by 5 bases and 5 bases, with 14 bases remaining between them. V gene TRBV5-1 combines with J gene TRBJ1-6, with D perhaps matching TRBD1 (6 bases). This sequence was found in a human donor in a cohort sampled during active COVID-19. Specimen: peripheral blood. CDR3 coding DNA: TGCGCCAGCAGACCCCGACAGGATAATAATTCACCCCTCCACTTT. This codes for CASRPRQDNNSPLHF.